This T cell receptor (beta chain) was recorded in a study of human T cells and chemical hapten exposure. The wider study: The variation in per-sample TCR yields arose mainly from small differences in pooled library volumes.

This clonotype showed up just a few times. Its matching antigen is unknown. Study-level findings and limits: Those TCRs sitting above 1 in 1000 frequency stayed the same with DPC sensitization.

Unique molecular identifiers were attached to individual cDNA molecules within the library. Authors' data handling: Counts of TCRs in each sample centred on a median of roughly 89,000 and extended from roughly 25,000 to 750,000. One entry per CDR3 protein, called by TCRdb with MiXCR from the reads. These V and J calls rely on TCRdb rather than the paper's analysis. The sample has over 2,500 distinct CDR3 sequences; roughly 49% are singletons. This CDR3 is built from 15 residues. Germline CDR1 and CDR2: ENHRY and SYGVKD. V shed 6 bases and J 8 bases; nucleotides not matched to a gene: 13. It was from unfractionated whole blood that total RNA was extracted.

The sequenced sample consisted of whole blood. This chain uses TRBV10-3 with TRBJ1-5, with TRBD1 matching 7 bases. The sequence was obtained from a human donor who had alopecia or was a healthy volunteer (not recorded which). Some clones in this sample may be carry-over from other donors' samples. This table probably holds off-target reads from a library built for another chain. The CDR3 bases are TGTGCCATCAGCAGGACAGGCCCCCGGGAGGAGCCCCAGCATTTT. Translation gives CAISRTGPREEPQHF.